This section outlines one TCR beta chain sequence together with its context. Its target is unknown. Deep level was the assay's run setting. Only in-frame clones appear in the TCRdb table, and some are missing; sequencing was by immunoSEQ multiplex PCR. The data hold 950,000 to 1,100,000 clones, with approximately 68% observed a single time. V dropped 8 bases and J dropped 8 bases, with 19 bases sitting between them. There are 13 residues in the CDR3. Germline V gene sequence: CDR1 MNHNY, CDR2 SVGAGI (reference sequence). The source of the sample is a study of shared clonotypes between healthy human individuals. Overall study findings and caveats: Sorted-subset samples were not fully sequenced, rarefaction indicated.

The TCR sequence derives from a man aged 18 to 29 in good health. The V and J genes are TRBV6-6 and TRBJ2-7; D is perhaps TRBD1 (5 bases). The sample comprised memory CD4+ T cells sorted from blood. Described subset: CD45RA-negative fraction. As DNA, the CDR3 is TGTGCCAGCTCTAGTGGGTCAGGGTCCAAGCAGTACTTC. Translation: CASSSGSGSKQYF.